These 8 T cell receptor beta chains were sequenced from one sample in a study of CD8+ T cells in alopecia areata. The sequencing template was cDNA reverse transcribed from extracted RNA. The repertoire was sequenced with immunoSEQ multiplex PCR; TCRdb's copy has only in-frame clones and lacks some. There are approximately 9,300 clones in the sample; 50% to 70% occur only once, and about 16% lies in the top ten. Both peripheral blood and punch biopsies of lesional scalp skin were obtained from patients who had alopecia areata. What was sequenced was skin. These receptors were collected from a human donor with alopecia areata.

This rearrangement joins TRBV18 to TRBJ2-7; 7 nucleotides agree with TRBD1. The V gene end was trimmed by 3 bases and the J gene end by 0 bases; junction bases not matched to a gene: 2. The CDR3 runs to 14 residues. The germline V gene has CDR1 KGHSH and CDR2 LQKENI. The CDR3 DNA follows: TGTGCCAGCTCACCCGGGACAGTCTCCTACGAGCAGTACTTC. Its protein product is CASSPGTVSYEQYF.

The chain links TRBV7-2 to TRBJ1-5; D call uncertain. The CDR3 extends over 13 amino acids. Germline loops: CDR1 SGHTA, CDR2 FQGNSA. V was shortened by 5 bases and J by 0 bases, with 5 bases between the two germline ends. The CDR3 DNA is TGTGCCAGCAGCGTCAATAGCAATCAGCCCCAGCATTTT. Its protein product is CASSVNSNQPQHF.

This chain links TRBV2 with TRBJ2-5; D gene unclear. The CDR3 totals 13 residues. The germline CDR1 and CDR2 sequences are SNHLY and FYNNEI. V lost 1 base, J lost 5 bases, and 8 bases lay in between. CDR3 residues: CASSEGPWETQYF. The CDR3 DNA reads TGTGCCAGCAGTGAAGGGCCTTGGGAGACCCAGTACTTC.

This clone appeared once. The chain combines TRBV23-1 with TRBJ1-5; D unclear. TRBV23-1 is marked as an open reading frame, function uncertain. V lost 0 bases and J lost 2, with 11 bases in between. The CDR3 spans 16 residues. Here the CDR3 reads CASSQSGRLRNQPQHF. In nucleotides, the CDR3 is TGCGCCAGCAGTCAATCGGGCCGGCTCCGCAATCAGCCCCAGCATTTT.

The CDR3, as DNA: TGTGCCAGCAGTTTGAATTGGGCCGACCTCCAACGCATCGGACTAGTTCCTTACGAGCAGTACTTC. It yields the protein CASSLNWADLQRIGLVPYEQYF. This rearrangement joins TRBV28 to TRBJ2-7, with 7 bases aligning to TRBD2. Germline CDR1 is MDHEN and CDR2 is SYDVKM. The junction had 30 bases not matched to a gene; V was cut back by 3 bases and J by 4 bases. The CDR3 covers 22 residues.

The J gene is TRBJ1-5, the V gene TRBV7-2, with no clear D. This CDR3 has 14 amino acids. The V and J ends lost 2 bases and 0 bases respectively, with 5 bases between them. Germline CDR1 is SGHTA and CDR2 is FQGNSA. The CDR3 region has the DNA TGTGCCAGCAGCTTAACCTATAGCAATCAGCCCCAGCATTTT. Translating gives CASSLTYSNQPQHF. The full variable domain, completed using reference TRBV7-2 and TRBJ1-5, is GAGVSQSPSNKVTEKGKDVELRCDPISGHTALYWYRQSLGQGLEFLIYFQGNSAPDKSGLPSDRFSAERTGGSVSTLTIQRTQQEDSAVYLCASSLTYSNQPQHFGDGTRLSIL.

The V call is TRBV21-1, the J call TRBJ2-7. TRBV21-1 is a recognized pseudogene. The CDR3 contains 16 residues. The CDR3 sequence: CASSKGKLVLPYEQYF. The DNA of the CDR3 is TGTGCCAGCAGCAAAGGAAAATTGGTTTTGCCCTACGAGCAGTACTTC.

This clone was detected once. This sequence joins TRBV5-1 and TRBJ2-7; 9 positions agree with TRBD1. CDR1 is SGHRS and CDR2 is YFSETQ in the germline V gene. The V segment lost 5 bases and the J segment 3 bases; nucleotides outside the gene matches: 9. The length of the CDR3 is 15 residues. The chain's CDR3 is CASRNGPGQGYEQYF. As DNA, the CDR3 is TGCGCCAGCAGAAATGGTCCGGGACAGGGCTACGAGCAGTACTTC.